This TCR beta chain is drawn from a study of OX40 agonist ivuxolimab in advanced cancers. General study results and limits: CD4+ and CD8+ blood T cells expanded clonally by week 6 at 0.1 to 3.0 mg/kg.

The germline gives CDR1 LNHNV, CDR2 YYDKDF (reference sequence). Trimming took 3 bases from V and 0 from J, leaving 9 bases between them. This CDR3 has 15 amino acids. Sequencing used immunoSEQ multiplex PCR; TCRdb keeps in-frame clones, though not all of them. Of roughly 69,000 clones listed, about 90% are singletons. Regarding this clone: What it recognizes is unknown.

Sequencing used CD4+ or CD8+ T cells sorted from blood, obtained in a trial of the OX40 agonist ivuxolimab. This receptor was identified in an adult with an advanced solid tumor such as melanoma, head and neck, liver or kidney cancer. This chain joins TRBV15 and TRBJ1-3; no clear D gene. Here the CDR3 reads CATSRAAGSGNTIYF. In DNA, the CDR3 is TGTGCCACCAGCAGGGCTGCAGGCTCTGGAAACACCATATATTTT.